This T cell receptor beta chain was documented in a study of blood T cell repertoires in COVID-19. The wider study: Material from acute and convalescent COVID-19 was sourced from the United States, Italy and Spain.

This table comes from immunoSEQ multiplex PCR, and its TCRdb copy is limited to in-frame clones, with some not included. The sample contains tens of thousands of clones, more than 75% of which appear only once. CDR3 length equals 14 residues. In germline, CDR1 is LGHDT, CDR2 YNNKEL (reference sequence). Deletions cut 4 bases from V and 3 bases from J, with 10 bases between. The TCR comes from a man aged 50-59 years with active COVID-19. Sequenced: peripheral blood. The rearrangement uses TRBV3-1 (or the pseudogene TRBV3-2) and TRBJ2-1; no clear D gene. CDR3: CASSPRGDYNEQFF. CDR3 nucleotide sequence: TGTGCCAGCAGCCCTCGAGGCGACTACAATGAGCAGTTCTTC.